This T cell receptor (beta chain) is drawn from a study of T cells in Graves' hyperthyroidism and ophthalmopathy. Study information: Initial diagnosis, before any treatment, was when peripheral blood was collected.

Graves' hyperthyroidism showing no ophthalmopathy progression within 18 months was considered stable. The PBMCs studied were ones that came from roughly 9.1 ml fresh peripheral blood. The CDR3 has 13 amino acids. V lost 6 bases and J 5 bases, leaving 11 bases between the germline ends. Germline assignment: CDR1 SGHAT and CDR2 FQNNGV. Authors of the study amplified TCR beta CDR3 regions from RNA transcripts. Initially, a first-round RT-PCR of the TCR CDR3 employed the HTBI primer set. Each CDR3 protein gets one entry after TCRdb re-called the multiplex PCR reads with MiXCR. The data hold roughly 700,000 distinct CDR3 sequences, with roughly a sixth observed a single time.

The chain recombines TRBV11-2 with TRBJ1-5; no clear D. The sequenced sample was blood. The clonotype originates from a man aged 50 or older with Graves' hyperthyroidism. In nucleotides, the CDR3 is TGTGCCAGCAGTCCGGTCGCCGATCAGCCCCAGCATTTT. Its protein is CASSPVADQPQHF.